This entry lists 27 T cell receptor beta chains sequenced from one sample in a study of blood T cell repertoires in COVID-19 (dated by TCRdb to the early 2020s). Libraries were built with the immunoSEQ multiplex PCR assay. The immuneACCESS repertoire file appears here via TCRdb, limited to in-frame rearrangements. These files lack a portion of the clones; in checked studies, under half of the deficit traces to unresolved V genes, and the cause of the others is not known. This sample comprises 35,000 to 45,000 clones, about 87% of them detected only once. Over 8% of the sample goes to the ten largest clones. The sequenced material came from peripheral blood. These receptors all stem from a human donor in a cohort sampled during active COVID-19.

The chain links TRBV9 to TRBJ1-3; D remains ambiguous. V lost 1 base to trimming and J lost 0 bases, with 14 bases between them. The CDR3 spans 17 residues. Germline V CDR1 and CDR2: SGDLS, YYNGEE. The CDR3 reads CASSVSPYVSSGNTIYF. CDR3 bases: TGTGCCAGCAGCGTATCCCCCTACGTTTCCTCTGGAAACACCATATATTTT.

Regarding this clone: A read error may produce the germline difference seen at one junction end. The rearrangement uses TRBV6-5 and TRBJ1-1; possibly TRBD1 for D (6 bases). CDR1 is MNHEY and CDR2 is SVGAGI in the germline V gene. The length of the CDR3 is 15 residues. CDR3 in amino acids: CASSYSGGRNAEAFF. DNA for the CDR3: TGTGCCAGCAGTTATTCGGGGGGCCGGAACGCTGAAGCTTTCTTT.

The chain links TRBV7-8 to TRBJ2-5; 8 nucleotides agree with TRBD2. The CDR3 is 14 amino acids. V shed 4 bases and J 4 bases; nucleotides not matched to a gene: 5. The germline CDR1 and CDR2 sequences are SGHVS and FQNEAQ. The CDR3 here is CASSSRLAGETQYF. CDR3 in DNA: TGTGCCAGCAGCTCGCGCCTAGCGGGAGAGACCCAGTACTTC.

This clone was recorded once. The J gene is TRBJ1-1, the V gene TRBV6-6, with TRBD1 as a possible D gene (6 bases). V was cut by 6 bases and J by 1 base, with 15 bases left in between. The CDR3 is made up of 15 amino acids. Germline values: CDR1 MNHNY, CDR2 SVGAGI (reference sequence). Here the CDR3 reads CASSPPGRGNTEAFF. DNA for the CDR3: TGTGCCAGCAGCCCCCCCGGCAGGGGGAACACTGAAGCTTTCTTT.

The chain recombines TRBV28 with TRBJ2-7; TRBD2 matches at 11 bases. CDR1 and CDR2 from the germline V gene are MDHEN and SYDVKM. J gave up 7 bases and V 3 bases, and 14 bases lay outside the gene matches. The CDR3 covers 17 residues. The CDR3, as DNA: TGTGCCAGCAGTTTCTCCCCCACTAGCGGGAGAAGGAGGGAGCAGTACTTC. It encodes CASSFSPTSGRRREQYF. Variable domain in full (rest from reference TRBV28 and TRBJ2-7): DVKVTQSSRYLVKRTGEKVFLECVQDMDHENMFWYRQDPGLGLRLIYFSYDVKMKEKGDIPEGYSVSREKKERFSLILESASTNQTSMYLCASSFSPTSGRRREQYFGPGTRLTVT.

The CDR3 spells CASTQGSSGNTIYF. In DNA, the CDR3 is TGTGCCAGTACACAGGGGTCCTCTGGAAACACCATATATTTT. This chain uses TRBV19 with TRBJ1-3; 7 bases are a match to TRBD1. CDR3 size: 14 residues. CDR1 and CDR2 from the germline V gene are LNHDA and SQIVND (reference sequence). J was trimmed by 0 bases and V by 7 bases; bases with no gene match: 3.

This chain connects TRBV2 to TRBJ2-1; TRBD2 aligns across 7 bases. Per germline, CDR1 SNHLY and CDR2 FYNNEI. The CDR3 contains 12 residues. The V segment lost 7 bases and the J segment 4 bases; nucleotides outside the gene matches: 1. CDR3 protein: CASMRGYNEQFF. For the CDR3, the DNA is TGTGCCAGCATGCGGGGGTACAATGAGCAGTTCTTC.

The chain uses TRBV2 and TRBJ2-2, with D tentatively TRBD1 (6 bases). Germline values: CDR1 SNHLY, CDR2 FYNNEI. The V gene lost 4 bases and the J gene lost 6 bases, with 12 bases spanning the gap. This CDR3 is 14 amino acids long. The CDR3 protein is CASSGWGTPGELFF. The DNA of the CDR3 is TGTGCCAGCAGTGGCTGGGGGACACCCGGGGAGCTGTTTTTT. Together with reference TRBV2 and TRBJ2-2, the CDR3 gives the full variable domain: EPEVTQTPSHQVTQMGQEVILRCVPISNHLYFYWYRQILGQKVEFLVSFYNNEISEKSEIFDDQFSVERPDGSNFTLKIRSTKLEDSAMYFCASSGWGTPGELFFGEGSRLTVL.

The chain uses TRBV10-3 and TRBJ2-7, with 7 bases that match TRBD1. Germline V gene sequence: CDR1 ENHRY, CDR2 SYGVKD. Trimming took 5 bases from V and 0 from J; bases not matched to a gene: 7. This CDR3 region has 15 residues. CDR3 coding DNA: TGTGCCATCAGTACCCCGGGACAGAACTCCTACGAGCAGTACTTC. Protein: CAISTPGQNSYEQYF.

J is TRBJ2-7 and V is TRBV30; maybe TRBD2 (6 bases). Germline V gene sequence: CDR1 GTSNPN, CDR2 SVGIG (reference sequence). The ends were cut back, 6 bases at V and 1 base at J, with 16 bases in the middle. This CDR3 region has 14 residues. Written as DNA, the CDR3 is TGTGCCTGCCTGGCCTCGGGACTTTCCTACGAGCAGTACTTC. This encodes CACLASGLSYEQYF. Based on the CDR3 plus reference TRBV30 and TRBJ2-7, the full variable domain is SQTIHQWPATLVQPVGSPLSLECTVEGTSNPNLYWYRQAAGRGLQLLFYSVGIGQISSEVPQNLSASRPQDRQFILSSKKLLLSDSGFYLCACLASGLSYEQYFGPGTRLTVT.

This clone turned up a few times. The chain links TRBV5-4 to TRBJ1-1; D remains unclear. Germline loops: CDR1 SGHNT, CDR2 YYREEE (reference sequence). Trimming removed 1 base from V and 6 bases from J, with 13 bases in between. This CDR3 has 14 residues. The CDR3 DNA sequence: TGTGCCAGCAGCTTGACCCGGGCGAGGGCTGAAGCTTTCTTT. Translating gives CASSLTRARAEAFF.

This rearrangement joins TRBV29-1 to TRBJ2-4; 11 bases align to TRBD1. CDR1 is SQVTM and CDR2 is ANQGSEA in the germline V gene. The trim removed 5 bases at V and 8 bases at J, leaving 5 bases unmatched. The CDR3 runs to 13 residues. DNA of the CDR3: TGCAGCGTTCGGGACAGGGGGAAGCACATTCAGTACTTC. Residues: CSVRDRGKHIQYF.

In its sample, this clone was seen a few times. The chain combines TRBV6-2 or TRBV6-3 with TRBJ2-7, with 9 bases lining up with TRBD1. The CDR3 sequence is 15 residues long. Germline CDR1 is MNHEY and CDR2 is SVGEGT. Trimming cost V 6 bases and J 1 base; bases outside gene matches: 7. CDR3 nucleotide sequence: TGTGCCAGCAGCGCCTCCGGGACAGGGTCCTACGAGCAGTACTTC. Amino acids: CASSASGTGSYEQYF.

This clone was seen only once. The V gene is TRBV11-2, the J gene TRBJ2-3; D uncertain. The germline CDR1 and CDR2 sequences are SGHAT and FQNNGV. The CDR3 loop spans 13 amino acids. Trimming took 0 bases from V and 6 from J, leaving 7 bases between them. CDR3 in amino acids: CASSLDRRDTQYF. The CDR3 DNA follows: TGTGCCAGCAGCTTAGATCGGCGGGATACGCAGTATTTT.

V usage is TRBV19 and J usage is TRBJ1-5, with 8 bases lining up with TRBD1. Losses at the gene ends were 5 bases for V and 7 bases for J; bases not matched to a gene: 7. The CDR3 is 14 residues long. Germline CDR1 LNHDA, CDR2 SQIVND (reference sequence). CDR3 residues: CASSSTGGDQPQHF. CDR3 bases: TGTGCCAGTAGTTCCACAGGGGGAGACCAGCCCCAGCATTTT.

This chain links TRBV5-4 with TRBJ1-6; TRBD1 might be the D (6 bases). The CDR3 loop spans 14 amino acids. Germline V gene data show CDR1 as SGHNT and CDR2 as YYREEE (reference sequence). V was trimmed by 3 bases and J by 10 bases, leaving 14 bases between them. The CDR3 bases are TGTGCCAGCAGCTCCAGGGGTGAGAAATCACCCCTCCACTTT. This translates into CASSSRGEKSPLHF. Full variable domain (rest looked up from reference TRBV5-4 and TRBJ1-6): ETGVTQSPTHLIKTRGQQVTLRCSSQSGHNTVSWYQQALGQGPQFIFQYYREEENGRGNFPPRFSGLQFPNYSSELNVNALELDDSALYLCASSSRGEKSPLHFGNGTRLTVT.

V is TRBV5-6 and J is TRBJ1-2; D is unclear. The CDR3 has 14 amino acids. V dropped 0 bases and J dropped 4 bases, with 10 bases sitting between them. Germline V gene data show CDR1 as SGHDT and CDR2 as YYEEEE. The CDR3 reads CASSLVSAAYGYTF. Here the CDR3 DNA reads TGTGCCAGCAGCTTGGTGTCGGCGGCCTATGGCTACACCTTC.

On this clone: A read error may account for a junction end that differs from germline. The V gene is TRBV19, the J gene TRBJ2-5; 9 bases are a match to TRBD2. Germline-derived CDR1 and CDR2 are LNHDA and SQIVND (reference sequence). This CDR3 region has 12 residues. CDR3 in DNA: TGTGCCAGTAGTATAGGGGGGACTAGCCGAAACTTC. The encoded protein is CASSIGGTSRNF.

The chain carries TRBV7-2 and TRBJ2-7, with 7 bases matching TRBD1. J was trimmed by 1 base and V by 8 bases; bases with no gene match: 11. CDR3 size: 15 residues. Germline-derived CDR1 and CDR2 are SGHTA and FQGNSA. CDR3 sequence: CASAKGAGQSYEQYF. The DNA of the CDR3 is TGTGCCAGCGCAAAGGGGGCGGGCCAGTCCTACGAGCAGTACTTC.

This chain links TRBV28 with TRBJ1-1, with 8 bases identical to TRBD1. Looked up from germline, CDR1 is MDHEN and CDR2 is SYDVKM. The CDR3 has 13 amino acids. Trimming took 9 bases from V and 4 from J; bases not matched to a gene: 7. CDR3 coding DNA: TGTGCCAGTATTTTCGACAGGGGCACTGAAGCTTTCTTT. Protein: CASIFDRGTEAFF.

The chain employs TRBV30 and TRBJ1-1; D remains ambiguous. Germline CDR1 reads GTSNPN; CDR2 reads SVGIG (reference sequence). This CDR3 spans 15 amino acids. Trimming stripped 0 bases from V and 6 bases from J, with 17 bases between. CDR3 protein: CAWSVSGYGVAEAFF. In DNA, the CDR3 is TGTGCCTGGAGTGTGTCGGGGTACGGAGTCGCTGAAGCTTTCTTT.

The chain carries TRBV27 and TRBJ2-6; TRBD2 aligns across 11 bases. The V gene's germline CDR1 is MNHEY and CDR2 SMNVEV (reference sequence). The J segment lost 0 bases and the V segment lost 6 bases, leaving 7 bases of the junction unmatched. This CDR3 has 18 residues. The CDR3 here is CASRDFSGRASGANVLTF. In nucleotides, the CDR3 is TGTGCCAGCAGAGATTTTAGCGGGAGGGCCTCTGGGGCCAACGTCCTGACTTTC.

Here the CDR3 DNA reads TGCGCCAGCAGCCAAGTAGGTCCGGGTGTTGGGGCCAACGTCCTGACTTTC. As protein: CASSQVGPGVGANVLTF. This chain connects TRBV4-1 to TRBJ2-6, with D unresolved. The CDR3 consists of 17 residues. Germline V gives CDR1 MGHRA, CDR2 YSYEKL. Trimming stripped 1 base from V and 3 bases from J, with 13 bases between.

This clone was picked up one time. The genes are TRBV9 and TRBJ2-3, with 15 bases fitting TRBD2. V dropped 3 bases and J dropped 1; count of bases not matched to a gene: 6. CDR1 is SGDLS, CDR2 YYNGEE, per germline. The CDR3 totals 18 residues. In nucleotides, the CDR3 is TGTGCCAGCAGCGCCCTGGGACTAGCGGGAGGAGGCACAGATACGCAGTATTTT. It encodes CASSALGLAGGGTDTQYF.

This clone has a single count. The chain combines TRBV10-3 with TRBJ2-7, with TRBD1 as a possible D gene (6 bases). This CDR3 contains 13 residues. V lost 9 bases and J lost 5, with 17 bases in between. Germline lookup yields CDR1 ENHRY and CDR2 SYGVKD. The CDR3 nucleotides are TGTGCCATAATGCAGGGGCAAAGAAACGAGCAGTACTTC. Its protein product is CAIMQGQRNEQYF.

This chain joins TRBV7-2 and TRBJ2-1; TRBD2 matches at 9 bases. This CDR3 contains 14 residues. V was clipped by 7 bases and J by 8 bases; unmatched bases: 9. Germline V gene data show CDR1 as SGHTA and CDR2 as FQGNSA. CDR3 coding DNA: TGTGCCAGCATGCGACTAGCGGATCGGGATGAGCAGTTCTTC. This gives the protein CASMRLADRDEQFF.

The V gene is TRBV30, the J gene TRBJ2-7; TRBD2 agrees at 13 bases. V gave up 4 bases and J gave up 2 bases; unmatched junction bases: 2. The CDR3 contains 14 residues. The germline CDR1 and CDR2 sequences are GTSNPN and SVGIG (reference sequence). The CDR3 here is CAWKLAGGTYEQYF. CDR3 nucleotide sequence: TGTGCCTGGAAACTAGCGGGAGGGACCTACGAGCAGTACTTC.